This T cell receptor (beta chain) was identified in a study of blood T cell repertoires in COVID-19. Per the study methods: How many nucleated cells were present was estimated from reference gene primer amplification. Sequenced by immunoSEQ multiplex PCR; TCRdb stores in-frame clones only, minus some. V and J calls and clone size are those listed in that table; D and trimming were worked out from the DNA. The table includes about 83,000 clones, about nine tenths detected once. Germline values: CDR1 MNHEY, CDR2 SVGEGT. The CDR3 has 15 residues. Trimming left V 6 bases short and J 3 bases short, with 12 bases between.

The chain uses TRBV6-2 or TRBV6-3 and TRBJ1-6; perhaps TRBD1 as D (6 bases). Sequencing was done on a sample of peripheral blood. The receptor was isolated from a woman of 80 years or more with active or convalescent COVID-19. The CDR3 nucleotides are TGTGCCAGCAGCCGCCTGACAGGCTATAATTCACCCCTCCACTTT. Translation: CASSRLTGYNSPLHF.